The text below deals with one TCR beta chain. Here immunoSEQ multiplex PCR was the method, and the copy in TCRdb shows in-frame clones only, minus some. The table has fewer than 4,500 clones, approximately 78% seen once. The ends were cut back, 3 bases at V and 3 bases at J, with 12 bases in the middle. The CDR3 totals 14 residues. Germline-derived CDR1 and CDR2 are SGHKS and YYEKEE (reference sequence). These data come from a study of blood T cell repertoires in COVID-19. At the level of the study: From T cells, B-cell-depleted T cells, or PBMCs came the material, which was cDNA or gDNA.

This TCR was sampled from a human donor with active or convalescent COVID-19. The donor label of this sample is uncertain. This chain connects TRBV5-5 to TRBJ1-2; unclear D gene. The sample consisted of peripheral blood. The CDR3 loop reads CASSSERPHYGYTF. The CDR3 nucleotides read TGTGCCAGCAGCTCAGAGAGGCCCCACTATGGCTACACCTTC.